The clone carrying this T cell receptor beta chain was recorded at least ten times. This record belongs to a study of CD8+CD57+ T cells in acquired aplastic anemia. With 3 bases removed from V and 0 bases from J, the gap between germline ends came to 10 bases. The CDR3 runs 14 residues. CDR1 and CDR2 (germline): SGDLS, YYNGEE. Profiling that covered TCR beta VDJ and CDR3 relied on genomic DNA as its template. TCRdb reprocessed the reads with MiXCR, giving one entry per CDR3 protein. The sample consists of around 250,000 distinct CDR3 sequences, roughly half of them appearing once. V usage is TRBV9 and J usage is TRBJ2-7; the D gene is possibly TRBD1 (5 bases). This receptor was obtained from a human donor with severe aplastic anemia or a healthy control (not recorded which). Sequenced: sorted CD4+, CD8+, or CD8+CD57+ T cells (not recorded which) from PBMCs. The DNA of the CDR3 is TGTGCCAGCAGCGCAGGGCCTAACTCCTACGAGCAGTACTTC. It specifies CASSAGPNSYEQYF. Based on the CDR3 plus reference TRBV9 and TRBJ2-7, the full variable domain is DSGVTQTPKHLITATGQRVTLRCSPRSGDLSVYWYQQSLDQGLQFLIQYYNGEERAKGNILERFSAQQFPDLHSELNLSSLELGDSALYFCASSAGPNSYEQYFGPGTRLTVT.